A single sample is the source of the 4 T cell receptor beta chains below, sequenced in a study of cytomegalovirus exposure and HLA in healthy donors. Amplification used 60 Vbeta primers and 13 Jbeta primers. Measured with immunoSEQ multiplex PCR; TCRdb has only the in-frame clones, and not every one. The sample lists 170,000 or so clones; over 80% were seen once. The sample comprised PBMCs. The receptors originated from a male donor in good health and CMV-seropositive.

This clone was detected only once. The junction departs from the called germline gene at one end, perhaps through a read error. This chain connects TRBV7-9 to TRBJ2-3; the D is unclear. The CDR3 extends over 11 amino acids. Germline V lookup: CDR1 SEHNR, CDR2 FQNEAQ (reference sequence). The CDR3 bases are TGTTCCAGCAGCTCCCCGGATACGCAGTATTTT. Translated, it gives CSSSSPDTQYF.

The V and J genes are TRBV7-2 and TRBJ2-1; 10 nucleotides align to TRBD2. The CDR3 is made up of 18 amino acids. CDR1 and CDR2 from the germline V gene are SGHTA and FQGNSA. The V and J ends lost 1 base and 3 bases, in that order; junction bases with no gene match: 9. As DNA, the CDR3 is TGTGCCAGCAGCTTAGTTGCTCTAGCGGGAGAACTCTACAATGAGCAGTTCTTC. This sequence encodes CASSLVALAGELYNEQFF.

V is TRBV29-1 and J is TRBJ2-7; D is ambiguous. The CDR3 has 14 amino acids. Germline CDR1 is SQVTM and CDR2 is ANQGSEA. V shed 7 bases and J shed 3 bases, with 19 bases lying between them. Here the CDR3 reads CSAPHPDFSYEQYF. The CDR3 DNA reads TGCAGCGCCCCTCACCCTGACTTTAGCTACGAGCAGTACTTC.

This clone has only one observation. The chain is built from TRBV7-6 and TRBJ2-2; the D gene is possibly TRBD2 (5 bases). Germline CDR1 reads SGHVS; CDR2 reads FNYEAQ. The CDR3 is 15 amino acids. The V end was cut by 5 bases, the J end by 4 bases, with 14 bases between. The chain's CDR3 is CASSRTGILTGELFF. The CDR3 nucleotides are TGTGCCAGCAGCCGGACCGGGATCCTCACCGGGGAGCTGTTTTTT.